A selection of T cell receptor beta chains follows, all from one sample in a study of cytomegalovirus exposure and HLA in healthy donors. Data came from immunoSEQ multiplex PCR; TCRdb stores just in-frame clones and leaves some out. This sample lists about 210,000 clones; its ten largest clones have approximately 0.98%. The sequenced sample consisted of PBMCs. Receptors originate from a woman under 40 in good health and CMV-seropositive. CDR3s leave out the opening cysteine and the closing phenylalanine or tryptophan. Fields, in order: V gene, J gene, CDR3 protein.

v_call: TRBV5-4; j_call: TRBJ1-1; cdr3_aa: ASSLIGIERTEAF
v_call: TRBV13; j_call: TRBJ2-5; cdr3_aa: ASSPLLLAGVETQY
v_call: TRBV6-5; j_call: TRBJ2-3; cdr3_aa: ASIAEVGTQY
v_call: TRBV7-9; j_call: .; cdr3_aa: ASSSDYEQY
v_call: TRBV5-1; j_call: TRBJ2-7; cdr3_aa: ASSLVAGGNYEQY
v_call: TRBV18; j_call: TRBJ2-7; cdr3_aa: ASSPLATGVFYEQY
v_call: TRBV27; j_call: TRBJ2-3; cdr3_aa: ASGPGTSGTDTQY
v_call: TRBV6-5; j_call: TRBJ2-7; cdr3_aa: ASSLRGEQY
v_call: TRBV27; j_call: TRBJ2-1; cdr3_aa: ASSTGSSYNEQF
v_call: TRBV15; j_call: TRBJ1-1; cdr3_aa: ATSRGTGSPTEAF
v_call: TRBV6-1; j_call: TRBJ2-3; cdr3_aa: ASSEGHRNTDTQY
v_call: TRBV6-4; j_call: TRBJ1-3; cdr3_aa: ASRQTGRGTGNTIY
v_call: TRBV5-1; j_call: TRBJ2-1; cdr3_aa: ASSLSTSGSFNEQF
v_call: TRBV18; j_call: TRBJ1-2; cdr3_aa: ASSPQFASGGRGYT
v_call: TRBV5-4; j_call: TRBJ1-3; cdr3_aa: ASSSKTGMTWDTIY
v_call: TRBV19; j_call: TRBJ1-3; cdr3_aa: ASSSAGVTGPIY